This paragraph covers one T cell receptor (beta chain) sequence. The antigen is not known. The protocol was immunoSEQ multiplex PCR, while the TCRdb copy is restricted to in-frame clones and leaves out a portion. The table includes 85,000 to 110,000 clones, 90% detected once. These data come from a study of T cell responses to AZD1222 COVID-19 vaccine. Study-wide points: A mostly white British donor set with more females was recruited, and clonal diversity was possibly underestimated. Nearly half of spike-specific TCRs reportedly go after variant regions that carry no mutations.

Trimming cost V 3 bases and J 8 bases, with 11 bases left between them. CDR1 SGHTA and CDR2 FQGNSA come from the germline V gene. The CDR3 loop spans 13 amino acids. The source material was peripheral blood, sampled on day 0 of AZD1222 vaccination. This clonotype originated in an adult in good health. The chain uses TRBV7-2 and TRBJ1-5, with D perhaps TRBD1 (5 bases). CDR3 bases: TGTGCCAGCAGCTTTGGGGGGTTGAAGCCCCAGCATTTT. Encoded protein: CASSFGGLKPQHF.